The text below deals with one TCR beta chain. Some clones are missing from TCRdb's copy, which holds only in-frame ones; the method was immunoSEQ multiplex PCR. The table lists approximately 120,000 clones, more than 70% of them singletons. The data belong to a study of T cell responses to AZD1222 COVID-19 vaccine. In the study overall: The study pooled second doses at about 4 or about 12 weeks.

V shed 4 bases and J 8 bases; nucleotides not matched to a gene: 4. This CDR3 is 14 amino acids long. Germline values: CDR1 SGHDT, CDR2 YYEEEE. This chain joins TRBV5-6 and TRBJ1-4, with 11 bases aligning to TRBD1. The receptor was isolated from an adult in good health. The sequencing here drew on peripheral blood, taken on day 0 of AZD1222 vaccination. CDR3 coding DNA: TGTGCCAGCAGCCTCGGACAGGGGGCCGAAAAACTGTTTTTT. Its protein is CASSLGQGAEKLFF.